The text below deals with one T cell receptor beta chain. The source of the sample is a study of T cell responses to AZD1222 COVID-19 vaccine. This CDR3 is built from 12 residues. Germline V gene sequence: CDR1 SGHAT, CDR2 FQNNGV. With 8 bases removed from V and 9 bases from J, the gap between germline ends came to 11 bases. The table came from immunoSEQ multiplex PCR; TCRdb's copy has only in-frame clones and leaves some out. The table shows some 120,000 clones, with 90% occurring only once. This TCR came from an adult in good health. This material consisted of peripheral blood, taken on day 0 of AZD1222 vaccination. The gene calls are TRBV11-2 and TRBJ1-6; D is unresolved. The DNA of the CDR3 is TGTGCCAGCGGCGGGGTTAGTTCACCCCTCCACTTT. Its translation: CASGGVSSPLHF.